A single sample is the source of the 2 T cell receptor beta chains below, sequenced in a study of CD8+CD57+ T cells in acquired aplastic anemia. The template used for profiling TCR beta VDJ and CDR3 was genomic DNA. MiXCR, run by TCRdb on the reads, gives a single entry per CDR3 protein. The sample lists 90,000 to 120,000 distinct CDR3 sequences, 50% to 65% occurring once. The sequenced sample consisted of sorted CD4+, CD8+, or CD8+CD57+ T cells (not recorded which) from PBMCs. These TCRs come from a human donor in good health, serving as a control.

The table lists this clonotype with a count of one. The rearrangement joins TRBV2 to TRBJ2-5; D is ambiguous. The CDR3 has 13 residues. V was cut by 3 bases and J by 4 bases, with 9 bases left in between. Germline V gene data show CDR1 as SNHLY and CDR2 as FYNNEI. The CDR3 protein is CASSDISAETQYF. As DNA, the CDR3 is TGTGCCAGCAGTGATATCTCAGCAGAGACCCAGTACTTC.

The table lists this clonotype with a count of one. The chain links TRBV19 to TRBJ1-1; D perhaps matches TRBD1 (6 bases). Trimming removed 6 bases at V and 0 bases at J, with 20 bases between. CDR1 LNHDA and CDR2 SQIVND come from the germline V gene (reference sequence). The CDR3 length is 17 residues. Here the CDR3 reads CASSPHLRQAMNTEAFF. DNA of the CDR3: TGTGCCAGTAGCCCTCATCTTAGACAGGCCATGAACACTGAAGCTTTCTTT.